The 3 T cell receptor beta chains given below trace back to one sample, sequenced in a study of beta chain features in type 1 diabetes. Their antigens remain unidentified. What was sequenced were expressed TCRB transcripts, since all of the isolated RNA had been reverse transcribed. Profiled with immunoSEQ multiplex PCR; TCRdb holds only in-frame clones, not every one. The sample has around 150,000 clones; almost 65% are singletons. Overall study findings and caveats: Shorter TCRB CDR3s, moderately but significantly so, marked every one of the four CD4+ subsets in Type 1 diabetes patients.

The source material was naive CD4+ T cells from blood. The origin of the receptors is a man aged 25 to 40 with type 1 diabetes.

This clone was counted a single time. J is TRBJ2-2 and V is TRBV9, with D tentatively TRBD1 or TRBD2 (5 bases each). Trimming removed 3 bases from V and 3 bases from J, with 15 bases in between. There are 16 residues in the CDR3. Germline CDR1 is SGDLS and CDR2 is YYNGEE. The CDR3 is CASSASKGPDTGELFF. DNA for the CDR3: TGTGCCAGCAGCGCCAGTAAGGGACCCGACACCGGGGAGCTGTTTTTT.

This clone was seen just once. V and J are TRBV7-2 and TRBJ2-1, with D possibly being TRBD2 (6 bases). V was cut by 6 bases and J by 7 bases, with 16 bases left in between. The CDR3 covers 14 residues. Germline loops: CDR1 SGHTA, CDR2 FQGNSA. DNA for the CDR3: TGTGCCAGCAGTACGTACGTACGGGGGAATGAGCAGTTCTTC. Encoded protein: CASSTYVRGNEQFF.

The chain links TRBV5-1 to TRBJ2-5, with D perhaps matching TRBD2 (6 bases). There are 14 residues in the CDR3. Germline values: CDR1 SGHRS, CDR2 YFSETQ. Trimming stripped 6 bases from V and 5 bases from J, with 17 bases between. Written as DNA, the CDR3 is TGCGCCAGCAAGGGCGGGGCGTCTAGGGAGACCCAGTACTTC. It specifies CASKGGASRETQYF.